This TCR beta chain was obtained from a study of blood T cells in healthy people across ages. The CDR3 length is 13 residues. The germline CDR1 and CDR2 sequences are SGHRS and YFSETQ. V lost 2 bases, J lost 5 bases, and 10 bases lay in between. Primers used in a second PCR of about 6 to 11 cycles were a sample-barcoded 5' primer and a J-beta primer mix. Via MiXCR, TCRdb re-called the 5' RACE reads, giving one row per CDR3 protein. This sample has 1.5 million or so distinct CDR3 sequences, with 35% to 45% found just once. This sequence joins TRBV5-1 and TRBJ1-1; no definite D call. This receptor was obtained from a woman between 18 and 29 years old in good health. The sequenced material came from blood. The chain's CDR3 is CASSFGRETEAFF. In nucleotides, the CDR3 is TGCGCCAGCAGCTTTGGGAGGGAGACTGAAGCTTTCTTT.